This entry lists 9 T cell receptor beta chains sequenced from one sample in a study of T-cell memory formation after mild COVID-19. In TCRdb, the 5' RACE reads were re-called with MiXCR into one record per CDR3 protein. The repertoire holds about 260,000 distinct CDR3 sequences, over 15% seen once, with under 25% in the top ten. The sequencing sample was made of PBMCs or a T cell subset sorted from them (not recorded which). These receptors originate from a young man who had mild COVID-19 (a few samples of this study predate the infection). Cell type and time point are not known.

The V gene is TRBV4-2, the J gene TRBJ2-7; no firm D call. Trimming shortened V by 0 bases and J by 5 bases, and 11 bases separated the two germline ends. Germline CDR1 is LGHNA and CDR2 is YNFKEQ. CDR3 length: 14 amino acids. The CDR3, as DNA: TGTGCCAGCAGCCAAGAGGTAGGGCGCAACGAGCAGTACGTC. Its translation is CASSQEVGRNEQYV.

J is TRBJ1-2 and V is TRBV4-1; maybe TRBD1 (5 bases). The V end was cut by 4 bases, the J end by 3 bases, with 12 bases between. There are 14 residues in the CDR3. Germline CDR1 is MGHRA and CDR2 is YSYEKL. The CDR3 coding sequence is TGCGCCAGCAGCCCTCGCGGGGCAGACTATGGCTACACCTTC. Translating gives CASSPRGADYGYTF.

In its sample, this clonotype was seen a few times. The chain employs TRBV4-1 and TRBJ2-1; tentatively, D is TRBD2 (5 bases). The CDR3 extends over 15 amino acids. CDR1 MGHRA and CDR2 YSYEKL come from the germline V gene. Trimming left V 1 base short and J 10 bases short, with 17 bases between. CDR3 region: CASSQASTSLGEQFF. CDR3 in DNA: TGCGCCAGCAGCCAAGCATCCACTAGTTTGGGCGAGCAGTTCTTC.

In its sample, this clonotype was seen a few times. The V and J genes are TRBV19 and TRBJ1-6, with D unclear. Germline loops: CDR1 LNHDA, CDR2 SQIVND (reference sequence). The V gene lost 3 bases and the J gene lost 10 bases, with 19 bases spanning the gap. This CDR3 region has 16 residues. The CDR3 spells CASSIVRTGAQSPLHF. CDR3 bases: TGTGCCAGTAGTATCGTCCGGACCGGCGCTCAATCACCCCTCCACTTT.

Only a few counts were recorded for this clonotype. This chain links TRBV4-2 with TRBJ1-2; possible D gene TRBD1, 5 bases. Trimming left V 0 bases short and J 7 bases short, with 12 bases between. The germline V gene has CDR1 LGHNA and CDR2 YNFKEQ. The CDR3 sequence is 14 residues long. The CDR3 nucleotides are TGTGCCAGCAGCCAAGATCCAGGGTCCGCTGGCTACACCTTC. Translating it yields CASSQDPGSAGYTF.

The rearrangement uses TRBV20-1 and TRBJ2-7; 8 bases agree with TRBD1. Per germline, CDR1 DFQATT and CDR2 SNEGSKA (reference sequence). Unmatched junction bases numbered 5, after V lost 1 base and J lost 3 bases. The CDR3 runs to 14 residues. The DNA of the CDR3 is TGCAGTGCTAGAGTTCCCGACAGGGGCTACGAGCAGTACTTC. This gives the protein CSARVPDRGYEQYF.

This clonotype showed up just a few times. The chain combines TRBV4-1 with TRBJ2-7, with 7 nucleotides matching TRBD2. This CDR3 spans 15 amino acids. Germline V gives CDR1 MGHRA, CDR2 YSYEKL. The V gene end was trimmed by 5 bases and the J gene end by 4 bases; junction bases not matched to a gene: 11. As DNA, the CDR3 is TGCGCCAGCAGCTTCATTTGGGAGGGAAGGTACGAGCAGTACTTC. This translates into CASSFIWEGRYEQYF.

This clonotype was observed a few times. The chain recombines TRBV9 with TRBJ2-7; no clear D. The V end lost 6 bases, the J end lost 2 bases, and 12 bases lay between the germline ends. The CDR3 is 13 amino acids. Germline V gene sequence: CDR1 SGDLS, CDR2 YYNGEE. DNA for the CDR3: TGTGCCAGCATCGCCGGTGGCCCCTACGAGCAGTACGTC. Residues: CASIAGGPYEQYV.

The chain recombines TRBV7-2 with TRBJ1-2, with D possibly matching TRBD1 (5 bases). The CDR3 runs 13 residues. Trimming removed 5 bases from V and 7 bases from J, with 14 bases in between. Germline lookup yields CDR1 SGHTA and CDR2 FQGNSA. CDR3 amino acids: CASSLREYGGYTF. In DNA form, the CDR3 reads TGTGCCAGCAGCCTCAGGGAGTACGGTGGCTACACCTTC.